The rows below give T cell receptor beta chains drawn from one sample of a study of blood T cell repertoires in COVID-19. Libraries were prepared by immunoSEQ multiplex PCR; TCRdb keeps only in-frame clonotypes and omits some of them. The repertoire holds about 100,000 clones, with about nine tenths as singletons. Sequencing was carried out using peripheral blood. Receptors were obtained from a man in his 60s with acute or convalescent COVID-19. CDR3s include the opening cysteine and the closing phenylalanine or tryptophan.

v_gene	j_gene	len	CDR3aa
TRBV6-5	TRBJ1-2	15	CASSHNRAANYGYTF
TRBV12-3/TRBV12-4	TRBJ2-2	13	CASSLGGNGELFF
TRBV27	TRBJ2-1	15	CASSPWTSGRDEQFF
TRBV11-3	TRBJ2-3	13	CASSSNFPDTQYF
TRBV7-8	TRBJ2-3	16	CASSPTPQRGTDTQYF
TRBV19	TRBJ2-1	15	CASTPVRTGVYEQFF
TRBV4-1	TRBJ1-5	15	CASSQGAGGNQPQHF
TRBV5-1	TRBJ1-6	17	CASSLASGTHNNSPLHF
TRBV3-1/TRBV3-2	TRBJ1-2	15	CASSQDIRGAYGYTF
TRBV7-3	TRBJ2-3	17	CASRMKAGPLHTDTQYF
TRBV5-1	TRBJ2-1	18	CASSFGAIGGRGVDEQFF
TRBV19	TRBJ2-2	16	CASNLLAGVSGGELFF
TRBV9	TRBJ2-3	15	CASSPGSGDRNTQYF
TRBV12-3/TRBV12-4	TRBJ2-2	11	CASSFLGELFF
TRBV19	TRBJ1-2	13	CASSIDRTGWYTF
TRBV29-1	TRBJ1-5	12	CSVRRSNQPQHF
TRBV9	TRBJ2-3	16	CASSGDREWSTDTQYF
TRBV5-1	TRBJ1-2	15	CASSPNRASDYGYTF
TRBV6-6	TRBJ1-3	15	CASTLSTASGNTIYF
TRBV5-1	TRBJ2-3	15	CASSGGLAVTDTQYF
TRBV28	TRBJ2-1	15	CASSSGSTGWNEQFF
TRBV5-5	TRBJ1-4	14	CASSSLGTYEKLFF
TRBV3-1/TRBV3-2	TRBJ2-5	14	CASSQGTSVETQYF
TRBV6-6	TRBJ2-5	16	CASSYSPPAGGETQYF
TRBV9	TRBJ1-2	15	CASSPHGGLDYGYTF
TRBV27	TRBJ1-4	13	CATSGQGDEKLFF
TRBV2	TRBJ2-7	16	CASSEALWTLTYEQYF
TRBV5-6	TRBJ1-2	14	CASSLAHRVRGYTF
TRBV15	TRBJ2-1	15	CATSRDPGSFNEQFF
TRBV30	TRBJ2-5	14	CAWNQGAVEETQYF
TRBV6-4	TRBJ2-1	14	CASRALSGSAEQFF
TRBV9	TRBJ1-2	13	CASSPGQNYGYTF
TRBV5-1	TRBJ1-2	14	CASSLASGSQGYTF
TRBV15	TRBJ1-5	17	CATSSEQGARGNQPQHF
TRBV14	TRBJ2-3	16	CASSQARQLNTDTQYF
TRBV5-5	TRBJ1-4	18	CASSLGLAGGSRSEKLFF
TRBV2	TRBJ2-5	13	CASSRGAGETQYF
TRBV4-1	TRBJ1-3	20	CASSQLRAFGLDSSGNTIYF
TRBV5-1	TRBJ1-3	15	CASSLAGSSGNTIYF
TRBV19	TRBJ2-3	15	CASSTLGLAADTQYF
TRBV28	TRBJ2-7	15	CASSLSGDFSYEQYF